One sample yielded the 20 T cell receptor beta chains listed below, sequenced in a study of blood T cell repertoires in COVID-19. TCRdb's table, derived via immunoSEQ multiplex PCR, lists solely in-frame clones and lacks some. The sample carries around 160,000 clones, around 85% recorded once. The material sequenced was peripheral blood. The receptor set was obtained from a woman in her fifties or sixties with COVID-19, enrolled during active disease.

This rearrangement joins TRBV24-1 to TRBJ1-2, with 7 positions matching TRBD1. CDR3 length: 13 amino acids. Losses at the gene ends were 3 bases for V and 8 bases for J; bases not matched to a gene: 5. Germline lookup yields CDR1 KGHDR and CDR2 SFDVKD. In DNA form, the CDR3 reads TGTGCCACCAGTGATAAGGGACAGACGGGCTACACCTTC. As protein: CATSDKGQTGYTF.

The J gene is TRBJ2-1, the V gene TRBV7-9; 7 bases fit TRBD2. Germline-derived CDR1 and CDR2 are SEHNR and FQNEAQ (reference sequence). The CDR3 has 17 residues. V was pared by 1 base and J by 4 bases, with 10 bases of the junction left unmatched. The CDR3 region has the DNA TGTGCCAGCAGCTTAGTTTCGCGGGGAGGGGATTACAATGAGCAGTTCTTC. This translates into CASSLVSRGGDYNEQFF.

The chain has TRBV2 and TRBJ2-1, with a weak D call TRBD1 (5 bases). CDR3 length equals 11 residues. CDR1 SNHLY and CDR2 FYNNEI come from the germline V gene. The V end lost 4 bases, the J end lost 8 bases, and 6 bases lay between the germline ends. The CDR3 nucleotides read TGTGCCAGCAGTGTGGGGCATGAGCAGTTCTTC. Translating it yields CASSVGHEQFF.

The V gene is TRBV12-3 or TRBV12-4, the J gene TRBJ1-2; D is unresolved. V lost 5 bases, J lost 8 bases, and 15 bases lay in between. The length of the CDR3 is 13 residues. The CDR3 nucleotides are TGTGCCAGCAGTCCTCCTTCCTGGCGGGGCTACACCTTC. This encodes CASSPPSWRGYTF.

This clone was seen more than once but under ten times. This chain uses TRBV10-3 with TRBJ2-7; no clear D gene. This CDR3 comprises 11 residues. The germline gives CDR1 ENHRY, CDR2 SYGVKD. V lost 5 bases, J lost 1 base, and 3 bases lay in between. The CDR3 sequence: CAISTSYEQYF. The DNA of the CDR3 is TGTGCCATCAGTACATCCTACGAGCAGTACTTC.

This rearrangement joins TRBV7-9 to TRBJ1-3, with D unresolved. This CDR3 spans 14 amino acids. Trimming stripped 2 bases from V and 6 bases from J, with 11 bases between. CDR1 is SEHNR and CDR2 is FQNEAQ in the germline V gene (reference sequence). Here the CDR3 reads CASSLRENLNTIYF. In DNA form, the CDR3 reads TGTGCCAGCAGCTTACGGGAGAATCTAAACACCATATATTTT.

The gene calls are TRBV19 and TRBJ1-5; tentatively, D is TRBD1 (5 bases). Trimming took off 11 bases at V and 0 bases at J, with 23 bases between the two ends. This CDR3 is 17 amino acids long. Looked up from germline, CDR1 is LNHDA and CDR2 is SQIVND (reference sequence). The CDR3 here is CASNWGGYDGSNQPQHF. The CDR3 DNA reads as TGTGCCTCCAACTGGGGGGGTTATGATGGTAGCAATCAGCCCCAGCATTTT.

CDR3: CASTVWRVNSPLHF. Written as DNA, the CDR3 is TGTGCCAGCACAGTGTGGAGGGTTAATTCACCCCTCCACTTT. The chain has TRBV6-5 and TRBJ1-6; the D is unclear. Germline-derived CDR1 and CDR2 are MNHEY and SVGAGI. V shed 7 bases and J shed 6 bases, with 13 bases lying between them. The CDR3 sequence is 14 residues long.

The chain recombines TRBV5-1 with TRBJ2-1; D perhaps matches TRBD2 (7 bases). This CDR3 is built from 18 residues. In germline, CDR1 is SGHRS, CDR2 YFSETQ. Trimming removed 0 bases at V and 8 bases at J, with 24 bases between. In DNA form, the CDR3 reads TGCGCCAGCAGCTTGGTACCCGCGGGGGCCGCCGAGAGGCATGAGCAGTTCTTC. Translated: CASSLVPAGAAERHEQFF.

The rearrangement links TRBV19 to TRBJ1-1; no reliable D call. The CDR3 consists of 17 residues. Germline CDR1 LNHDA, CDR2 SQIVND (reference sequence). V was trimmed by 3 bases and J by 0 bases, leaving 17 bases between them. CDR3 sequence reads: CASSIGGGGMMNTEAFF. In nucleotides, the CDR3 is TGTGCCAGTAGTATCGGAGGAGGAGGTATGATGAACACTGAAGCTTTCTTT.

V usage is TRBV2 and J usage is TRBJ1-1; D unresolved. Germline CDR1 is SNHLY and CDR2 is FYNNEI. V lost 6 bases, J lost 0 bases, and 14 bases lay in between. The CDR3 consists of 15 residues. The CDR3 DNA reads as TGTGCCAGCAGCGGGGTGGGCCAGGTGAACACTGAAGCTTTCTTT. It translates to CASSGVGQVNTEAFF.

This clone was counted once. V is TRBV29-1 and J is TRBJ1-1; 7 positions match TRBD1. The CDR3 spans 14 residues. Germline-derived CDR1 and CDR2 are SQVTM and ANQGSEA. J lost 3 bases, V lost 6 bases, and 10 bases had no gene match. The DNA for the CDR3 is TGCAGCGTAGTTCGACAGGGAAGGGACACTGAAGCTTTCTTT. Its protein is CSVVRQGRDTEAFF. The variable domain in full, completed from reference TRBV29-1 and TRBJ1-1, reads SAVISQKPSRDICQRGTSLTIQCQVDSQVTMMFWYRQQPGQSLTLIATANQGSEATYESGFVIDKFPISRPNLTFSTLTVSNMSPEDSSIYLCSVVRQGRDTEAFFGQGTRLTVV.

The chain has TRBV9 and TRBJ1-1, with D perhaps matching TRBD1 (5 bases). V dropped 3 bases and J dropped 3 bases, with 12 bases sitting between them. The germline gives CDR1 SGDLS, CDR2 YYNGEE. This CDR3 spans 14 amino acids. This CDR3 is CASSATPRDTEAFF. The CDR3 DNA reads as TGTGCCAGCAGCGCCACTCCCAGGGACACTGAAGCTTTCTTT.

Note on this clone: This sample includes further DNA sequences coding for the same CDR3. This chain connects TRBV5-5 to TRBJ2-1; 7 positions match TRBD1. V shed 0 bases and J 3 bases; nucleotides not matched to a gene: 0. The CDR3 runs 14 residues. Germline V lookup: CDR1 SGHKS, CDR2 YYEKEE (reference sequence). For the CDR3, the DNA is TGTGCCAGCAGCTTGGGACAGGGCTACAATGAGCAGTTCTTC. Amino acids: CASSLGQGYNEQFF.

This rearrangement joins TRBV12-3 or TRBV12-4 to TRBJ1-2, with 7 bases that match TRBD1. The ends lost 5 bases at V and 7 bases at J; junction bases unmatched: 4. There are 12 residues in the CDR3. CDR3 sequence: CASSTGVAGYTF. In DNA, the CDR3 is TGTGCCAGCAGTACAGGGGTTGCTGGCTACACCTTC.

The CDR3 DNA reads TGTGCCAGCAGTTTAGAGGCGCGAAACTATGGCTACACCTTC. As protein: CASSLEARNYGYTF. The chain has TRBV27 and TRBJ1-2; D ambiguous. The V gene lost 2 bases and the J gene lost 2 bases, with 9 bases spanning the gap. Germline V gene lookup returns CDR1 MNHEY and CDR2 SMNVEV (reference sequence). This CDR3 contains 14 residues.

V is TRBV27 and J is TRBJ2-7; 10 bases are a match to TRBD1. Per the germline V gene, CDR1 is MNHEY and CDR2 is SMNVEV (reference sequence). Unmatched junction bases numbered 23, after V lost 7 bases and J lost 2 bases. The CDR3 runs to 20 residues. CDR3 coding DNA: TGTGCCAGCATTGAACGGTGGACAGGGGGTGGTTTTTTAGGGCCCTACGAGCAGTACTTC. Amino acids: CASIERWTGGGFLGPYEQYF.

Notes on this clone: The germline gene is not matched at one end of the junction; a read error may be the cause. The chain joins TRBV7-2 to TRBJ2-7; 11 bases match TRBD2. The CDR3 covers 14 residues. Germline CDR1 SGHTA, CDR2 FQGNSA. The DNA of the CDR3 is TGTGCCAGCAGCGTAGCGGGGGGGCCGGGGGAGCAGTACTTC. Amino acid sequence: CASSVAGGPGEQYF. The whole variable domain, filled in from reference TRBV7-2 and TRBJ2-7, reads GAGVSQSPSNKVTEKGKDVELRCDPISGHTALYWYRQSLGQGLEFLIYFQGNSAPDKSGLPSDRFSAERTGGSVSTLTIQRTQQEDSAVYLCASSVAGGPGEQYFGPGTRLTVT.

This clone appeared once. V is TRBV5-1 and J is TRBJ2-7; 7 bases match TRBD2. Germline CDR1 and CDR2: SGHRS and YFSETQ. The CDR3 runs to 13 residues. V gave up 0 bases and J gave up 4 bases; unmatched junction bases: 1. The CDR3 DNA reads as TGCGCCAGCAGCTTGGACGGGGGGTACGAGCAGTACTTC. Translated: CASSLDGGYEQYF.

This chain joins TRBV29-1 and TRBJ1-6, with D possibly being TRBD1 (5 bases). V lost 7 bases, J lost 10 bases, and 14 bases lay in between. Germline V gene lookup returns CDR1 SQVTM and CDR2 ANQGSEA. The CDR3 runs to 12 residues. This CDR3 reads CSARQGSSPLHF. In DNA form, the CDR3 reads TGCAGCGCCCGCCAGGGAAGCTCACCCCTCCACTTT.